The rows below give T cell receptor beta chains drawn from one sample of a study of T cells in Graves' hyperthyroidism and ophthalmopathy. A single record per CDR3 protein comes from TCRdb applying MiXCR to the multiplex PCR reads. The repertoire consists of roughly 200,000 distinct CDR3 sequences, with around 20% occurring once and the leading ten covering around 43%. Material: blood. These receptors all come from a man aged 40-50 years with Graves' hyperthyroidism. CDR3s include the opening cysteine and the closing phenylalanine or tryptophan. Each record gives: clone size, CDR3 length, J gene, D gene, V gene, CDR3 protein, CDR3 DNA. A D gene is named only where the DNA matches it firmly. A clone size is listed for some rows: how often the clone was seen (once, few, many), or a class if it is expanded.

clone_size: many; cdr3_length: 14; j_call: TRBJ1-4; d_call: TRBD1; v_call: TRBV5-1; cdr3_aa: CASSSDREGGKLFF; cdr3_nt: TGCGCCAGCAGCTCGGACAGGGAAGGTGGAAAACTGTTTTTT
clone_size: many; cdr3_length: 12; j_call: TRBJ2-7; d_call: .; v_call: TRBV6-2/TRBV6-3; cdr3_aa: CASSQTGYEQYF; cdr3_nt: TGTGCCAGCAGTCAGACAGGTTACGAGCAGTACTTC
clone_size: many; cdr3_length: 13; j_call: TRBJ1-1; d_call: .; v_call: TRBV7-9; cdr3_aa: CASSQQGGTEAFF; cdr3_nt: TGTGCCAGCAGCCAACAGGGAGGCACTGAAGCTTTCTTT
clone_size: .; cdr3_length: 12; j_call: TRBJ1-2; d_call: .; v_call: TRBV3-1; cdr3_aa: CASSLENYDYTF; cdr3_nt: TGTGCCAGCAGCCTAGAGAACTATGACTACACCTTC
clone_size: many; cdr3_length: 13; j_call: TRBJ2-2; d_call: .; v_call: TRBV7-9; cdr3_aa: CASSAQSSGELFF; cdr3_nt: TGTGCCAGCAGTGCACAGTCGTCCGGGGAGCTGTTTTTT
clone_size: few; cdr3_length: 14; j_call: TRBJ2-2; d_call: TRBD2; v_call: TRBV2; cdr3_aa: CASRGRENTGELFF; cdr3_nt: TGTGCCAGCAGGGGGAGGGAGAACACCGGGGAGCTGTTTTTT
clone_size: many; cdr3_length: 16; j_call: TRBJ2-3; d_call: TRBD2; v_call: TRBV20-1; cdr3_aa: CSARVDLAGDTDTQYF; cdr3_nt: TGCAGTGCTAGAGTTGACCTAGCGGGGGACACAGATACGCAGTATTTT
clone_size: few; cdr3_length: 16; j_call: TRBJ2-2; d_call: TRBD2; v_call: TRBV6-2/TRBV6-3; cdr3_aa: CASSYASGGRTGELFF; cdr3_nt: TGTGCCAGCAGTTATGCTAGCGGGGGGAGGACCGGGGAGCTGTTTTTT
clone_size: many; cdr3_length: 15; j_call: TRBJ2-2; d_call: TRBD1; v_call: TRBV29-1; cdr3_aa: CSVESGQTNTGELFF; cdr3_nt: TGCAGCGTTGAGTCGGGACAGACGAACACCGGGGAGCTGTTTTTT
clone_size: few; cdr3_length: 15; j_call: TRBJ2-1; d_call: TRBD2; v_call: TRBV13; cdr3_aa: CASSPASGTYNEQFF; cdr3_nt: TGTGCCAGCAGCCCTGCTAGCGGGACCTACAATGAGCAGTTCTTC
clone_size: many; cdr3_length: 16; j_call: TRBJ2-7; d_call: TRBD1; v_call: TRBV28; cdr3_aa: CASTPSPAGGSGEQYF; cdr3_nt: TGTGCCAGCACACCCTCACCGGCAGGGGGATCGGGGGAGCAGTACTTC
clone_size: many; cdr3_length: 16; j_call: TRBJ1-5; d_call: TRBD1; v_call: TRBV6-1; cdr3_aa: CASSTGTGTGGQPQHF; cdr3_nt: TGTGCCAGCAGTACGGGGACCGGGACAGGAGGCCAGCCCCAGCATTTT
clone_size: many; cdr3_length: 13; j_call: TRBJ2-3; d_call: .; v_call: TRBV6-1; cdr3_aa: CASSGQAGDTQYF; cdr3_nt: TGTGCCAGCAGTGGCCAGGCGGGGGATACGCAGTATTTT
clone_size: few; cdr3_length: 14; j_call: TRBJ1-4; d_call: .; v_call: TRBV10-3; cdr3_aa: CAISDTKGGEKLFF; cdr3_nt: TGTGCCATCAGCGACACCAAAGGGGGTGAAAAACTGTTTTTT
clone_size: few; cdr3_length: 13; j_call: TRBJ2-2; d_call: .; v_call: TRBV2; cdr3_aa: CASRNSQTGELFF; cdr3_nt: TGTGCCAGCAGGAACTCTCAAACCGGGGAGCTGTTTTTT
clone_size: many; cdr3_length: 14; j_call: TRBJ2-5; d_call: TRBD2; v_call: TRBV11-2; cdr3_aa: CASSAGSGGKTQYF; cdr3_nt: TGTGCCAGCAGCGCCGGGAGCGGGGGAAAGACCCAGTACTTC
clone_size: .; cdr3_length: 16; j_call: TRBJ2-3; d_call: .; v_call: TRBV28; cdr3_aa: CASSLSTREITDTQYF; cdr3_nt: TGTGCCAGCAGTTTGTCGACTAGAGAAATCACAGATACGCAGTATTTT
clone_size: .; cdr3_length: 14; j_call: TRBJ1-2; d_call: .; v_call: TRBV5-1; cdr3_aa: CASSLLRGFCGYTF; cdr3_nt: TGCGCCAGCAGCTTGCTGCGAGGATTCTGTGGCTACACCTTC